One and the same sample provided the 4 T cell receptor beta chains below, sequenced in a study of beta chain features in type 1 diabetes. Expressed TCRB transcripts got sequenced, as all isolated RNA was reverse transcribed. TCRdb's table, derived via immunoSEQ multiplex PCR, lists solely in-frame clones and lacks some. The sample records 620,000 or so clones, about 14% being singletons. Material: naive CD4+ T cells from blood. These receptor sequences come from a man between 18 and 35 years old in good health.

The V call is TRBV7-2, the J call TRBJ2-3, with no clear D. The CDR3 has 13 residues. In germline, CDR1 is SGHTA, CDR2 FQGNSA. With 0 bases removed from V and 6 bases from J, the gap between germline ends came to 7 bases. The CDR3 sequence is CASSLARSDTQYF. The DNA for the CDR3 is TGTGCCAGCAGCTTAGCGCGGTCGGATACGCAGTATTTT.

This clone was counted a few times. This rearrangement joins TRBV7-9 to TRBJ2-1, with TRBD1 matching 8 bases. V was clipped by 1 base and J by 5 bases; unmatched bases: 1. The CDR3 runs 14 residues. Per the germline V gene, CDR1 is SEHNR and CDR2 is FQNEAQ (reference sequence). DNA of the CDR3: TGTGCCAGCAGCTTAGGGACAGGGAACAATGAGCAGTTCTTC. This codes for CASSLGTGNNEQFF. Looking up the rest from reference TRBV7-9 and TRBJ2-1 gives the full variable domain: DTGVSQNPRHKITKRGQNVTFRCDPISEHNRLYWYRQTLGQGPEFLTYFQNEAQLEKSRLLSDRFSAERPKGSFSTLEIQRTEQGDSAMYLCASSLGTGNNEQFFGPGTRLTVL.

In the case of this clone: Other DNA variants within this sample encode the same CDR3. CDR3 DNA: TGTGCCAGCTCACCAGGACTGGCGAACACCGGGGAGCTGTTTTTT. This translates into CASSPGLANTGELFF. V and J are TRBV18 and TRBJ2-2; D is possibly TRBD2 (5 bases). CDR1 and CDR2 from the germline V gene are KGHSH and LQKENI. The CDR3 totals 15 residues. V lost 2 bases and J 0 bases, leaving 7 bases between the germline ends.

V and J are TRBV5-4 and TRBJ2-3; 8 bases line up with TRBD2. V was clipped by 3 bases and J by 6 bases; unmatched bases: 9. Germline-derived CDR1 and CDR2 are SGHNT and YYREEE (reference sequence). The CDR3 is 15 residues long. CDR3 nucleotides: TGTGCCAGCAGCTACCGGGCAGCGGGAGTGGATACGCAGTATTTT. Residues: CASSYRAAGVDTQYF.